This paragraph reports one T cell receptor (beta chain). The data were obtained in a study of blood T cell repertoires in COVID-19. As for the study in general: Samples taken during acute and convalescent COVID-19 were collected in the United States, Italy and Spain.

The CDR3 totals 15 residues. The J segment lost 3 bases and the V segment lost 5 bases, leaving 8 bases of the junction unmatched. Germline V gene lookup returns CDR1 MNHEY and CDR2 SVGAGI. The authors' processing: Amplifying reference gene primers gave estimates of nucleated cell counts. Only in-frame clones appear in the TCRdb table, and some are missing; sequencing was by immunoSEQ multiplex PCR. V and J calls and clone size are those listed in that table; D and trimming were worked out from the DNA. The sample contains roughly 95,000 clones, over 80% of which appear only once. The clonotype originates from a woman aged 45-65 years in a cohort sampled during active COVID-19. The specimen sequenced was peripheral blood. The chain combines TRBV6-5 with TRBJ1-1; TRBD1 agrees at 8 bases. For the CDR3, the DNA is TGTGCCAGCAGTCCCCGGACAGGGAGGGACACTGAAGCTTTCTTT. This codes for CASSPRTGRDTEAFF.